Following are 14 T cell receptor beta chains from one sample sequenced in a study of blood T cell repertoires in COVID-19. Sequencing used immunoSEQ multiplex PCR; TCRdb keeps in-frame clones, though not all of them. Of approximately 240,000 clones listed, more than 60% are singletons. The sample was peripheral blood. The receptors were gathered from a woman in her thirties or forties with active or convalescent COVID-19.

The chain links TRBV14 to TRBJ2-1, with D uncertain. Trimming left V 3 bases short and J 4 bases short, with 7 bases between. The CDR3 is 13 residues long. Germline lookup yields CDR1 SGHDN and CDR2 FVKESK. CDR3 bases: TGTGCCAGCAGCCAGGCGGTGTACAATGAGCAGTTCTTC. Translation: CASSQAVYNEQFF.

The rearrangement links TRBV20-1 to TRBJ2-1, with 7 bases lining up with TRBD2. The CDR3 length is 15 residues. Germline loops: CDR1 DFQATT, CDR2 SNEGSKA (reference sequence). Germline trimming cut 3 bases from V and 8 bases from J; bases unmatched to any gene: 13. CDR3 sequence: CSASEGTKPLDEQFF. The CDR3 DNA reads TGCAGTGCTAGTGAGGGGACTAAACCGCTCGATGAGCAGTTCTTC.

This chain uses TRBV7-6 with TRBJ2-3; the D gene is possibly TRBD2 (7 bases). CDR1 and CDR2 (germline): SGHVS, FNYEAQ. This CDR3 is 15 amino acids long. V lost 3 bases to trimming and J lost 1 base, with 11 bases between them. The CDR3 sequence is CASSFAGARTDTQYF. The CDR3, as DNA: TGTGCCAGCAGCTTTGCGGGGGCCCGCACAGATACGCAGTATTTT.

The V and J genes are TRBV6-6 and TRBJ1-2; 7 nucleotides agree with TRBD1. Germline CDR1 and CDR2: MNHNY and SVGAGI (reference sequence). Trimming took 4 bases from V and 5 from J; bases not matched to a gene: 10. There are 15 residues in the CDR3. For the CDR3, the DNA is TGTGCCAGCAGTTTCCCCCTCCCAGGGGGATATGGCTACACCTTC. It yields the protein CASSFPLPGGYGYTF.

CDR3 protein: CASSFVRGGNQPQHF. The CDR3 bases are TGTGCCAGCAGTTTCGTCAGGGGGGGCAATCAGCCCCAGCATTTT. The rearrangement links TRBV6-6 to TRBJ1-5, with 7 bases fitting TRBD1. Unmatched junction bases numbered 5, after V lost 4 bases and J lost 2 bases. This CDR3 spans 15 amino acids. Germline CDR1 MNHNY, CDR2 SVGAGI (reference sequence).

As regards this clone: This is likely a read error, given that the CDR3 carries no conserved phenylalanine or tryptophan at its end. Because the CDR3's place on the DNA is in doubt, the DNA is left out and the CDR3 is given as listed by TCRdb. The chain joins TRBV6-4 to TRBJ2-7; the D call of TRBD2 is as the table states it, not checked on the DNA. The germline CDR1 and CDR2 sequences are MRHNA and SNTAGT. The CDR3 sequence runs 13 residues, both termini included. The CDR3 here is CASSDPLAASPRQ.

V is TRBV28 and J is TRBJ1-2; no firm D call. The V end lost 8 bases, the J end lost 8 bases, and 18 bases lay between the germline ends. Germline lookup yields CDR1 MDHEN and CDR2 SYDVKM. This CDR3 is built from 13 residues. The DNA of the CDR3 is TGTGCCAGCCGTCCAAGTGTGAAGCTGGGCTACACCTTC. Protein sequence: CASRPSVKLGYTF.

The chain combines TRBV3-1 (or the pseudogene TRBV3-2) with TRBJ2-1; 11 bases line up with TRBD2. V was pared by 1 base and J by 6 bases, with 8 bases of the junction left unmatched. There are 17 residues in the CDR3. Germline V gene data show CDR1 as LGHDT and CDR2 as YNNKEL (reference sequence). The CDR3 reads CASSQAILAGGLNEQFF. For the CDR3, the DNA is TGTGCCAGCAGCCAAGCTATCCTAGCGGGGGGCCTCAATGAGCAGTTCTTC.

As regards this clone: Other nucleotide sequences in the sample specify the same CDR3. In DNA form, the CDR3 reads TGTGCCAGCAGTTCACAGGGGGAAACTGAAGCTTTCTTT. It is translated as CASSSQGETEAFF. This chain links TRBV12-3 or TRBV12-4 with TRBJ1-1, with 8 bases lining up with TRBD1. The J segment lost 5 bases and the V segment lost 4 bases, leaving 3 bases of the junction unmatched. The CDR3 runs 13 residues.

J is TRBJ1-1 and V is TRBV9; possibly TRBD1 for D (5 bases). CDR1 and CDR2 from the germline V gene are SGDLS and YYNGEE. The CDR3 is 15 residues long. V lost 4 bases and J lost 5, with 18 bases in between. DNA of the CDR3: TGTGCCAGCAGCTCTCCCCAGGGAAGGGATACTGAAGCTTTCTTT. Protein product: CASSSPQGRDTEAFF.

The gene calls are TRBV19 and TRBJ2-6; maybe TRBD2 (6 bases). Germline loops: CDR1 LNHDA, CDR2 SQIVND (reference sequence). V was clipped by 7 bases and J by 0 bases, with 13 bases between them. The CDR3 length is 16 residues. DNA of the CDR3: TGTGCCAGTACCCCCCTGGGGGGCTCTGGGGCCAACGTCCTGACTTTC. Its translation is CASTPLGGSGANVLTF. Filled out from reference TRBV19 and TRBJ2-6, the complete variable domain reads DGGITQSPKYLFRKEGQNVTLSCEQNLNHDAMYWYRQDPGQGLRLIYYSQIVNDFQKGDIAEGYSVSREKKESFPLTVTSAQKNPTAFYLCASTPLGGSGANVLTFGAGSRLTVL.

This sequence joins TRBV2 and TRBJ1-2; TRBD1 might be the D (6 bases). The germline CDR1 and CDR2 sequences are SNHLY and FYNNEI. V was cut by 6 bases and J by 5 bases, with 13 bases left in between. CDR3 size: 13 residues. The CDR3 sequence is CASRGWDNYGYTF. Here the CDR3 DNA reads TGTGCCAGCAGGGGGTGGGACAATTATGGCTACACCTTC.

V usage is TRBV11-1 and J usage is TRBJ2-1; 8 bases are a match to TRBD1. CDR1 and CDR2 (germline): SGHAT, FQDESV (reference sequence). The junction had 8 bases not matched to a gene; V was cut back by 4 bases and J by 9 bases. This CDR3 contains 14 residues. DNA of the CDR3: TGTGCCAGCAGCTCTTACAGGGGGGAGTTTGAGCAGTTCTTC. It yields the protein CASSSYRGEFEQFF.

CDR3 bases: TGTGCCAGCAGGGAACGACAGGGAGCGAACACCGGGGAGCTGTTTTTT. Amino acids: CASRERQGANTGELFF. The rearrangement links TRBV27 to TRBJ2-2; 7 bases agree with TRBD1. J was trimmed by 0 bases and V by 6 bases; bases with no gene match: 7. The CDR3 contains 16 residues. Germline CDR1 and CDR2: MNHEY and SMNVEV (reference sequence).